One sample yielded the 23 T cell receptor beta chains listed below, sequenced in a study of CD8 T cells in ankylosing spondylitis. TCRdb reanalysed the 5' RACE reads using MiXCR and keeps one entry per CDR3 protein. This sample yields fewer than 500,000 distinct CDR3 sequences, of which 20% to 25% are seen a single time; approximately 15% belongs to the top ten. For these TCRs, the target antigens are not known. Overall study results and limits: The study identified a TCR beta motif of 7 or 8 highly homologous variants that appeared characteristic of ankylosing spondylitis blood.

The source material was blood, either unsorted or a sorted T cell fraction (not recorded which). The receptors derive from a male donor with ankylosing spondylitis.

This clonotype was detected a few times. The gene calls are TRBV7-9 and TRBJ2-3, with D hard to call. V dropped 2 bases and J dropped 5 bases, with 5 bases sitting between them. CDR1 and CDR2 (germline): SEHNR, FQNEAQ (reference sequence). The CDR3 length is 12 residues. CDR3 amino acids: CASSLWGDTQYF. CDR3 nucleotide sequence: TGTGCCAGCAGCTTATGGGGAGATACGCAGTATTTT.

The chain uses TRBV7-6 and TRBJ2-7; 9 bases line up with TRBD2. J was trimmed by 6 bases and V by 2 bases; bases with no gene match: 2. CDR1 is SGHVS and CDR2 is FNYEAQ in the germline V gene. The CDR3 runs to 13 residues. The CDR3 DNA sequence: TGTGCCAGCAGCTTACCGACTAGCGGCGAGCAGTACTTC. It translates to CASSLPTSGEQYF.

The chain couples TRBV28 to TRBJ2-7; 11 nucleotides align to TRBD2. V dropped 5 bases and J dropped 5; count of bases not matched to a gene: 20. The CDR3 is 19 residues long. Per the germline V gene, CDR1 is MDHEN and CDR2 is SYDVKM. The DNA for the CDR3 is TGTGCCAGCAGTCCATGGGGGGAATTAGCGGGAGGGCGGCCCCACGAGCAGTACTTC. It yields the protein CASSPWGELAGGRPHEQYF.

This clonotype has just a few counts. The rearrangement joins TRBV5-1 to TRBJ2-7, with D possibly matching TRBD1 (5 bases). The V and J ends lost 0 bases and 3 bases respectively, with 10 bases between them. The CDR3 length is 14 residues. Germline V gene sequence: CDR1 SGHRS, CDR2 YFSETQ. The CDR3 nucleotides read TGCGCCAGCAGCTTGGCAGGGTGGGACTACGAGCAGTACTTC. Amino acid sequence: CASSLAGWDYEQYF.

This clonotype was found many times. This chain uses TRBV7-6 with TRBJ2-3; D gene ambiguous. The CDR3 is 16 amino acids. Germline V lookup: CDR1 SGHVS, CDR2 FNYEAQ. V gave up 0 bases and J gave up 1 base, with 11 bases separating them. DNA for the CDR3: TGTGCCAGCAGCTTAGCTGAGGCTACTGGCACAGATACGCAGTATTTT. Protein: CASSLAEATGTDTQYF.

This clonotype was recorded a few times. J is TRBJ2-2 and V is TRBV12-3 or TRBV12-4, with 9 bases matching TRBD1. V dropped 6 bases and J dropped 5; count of bases not matched to a gene: 7. CDR3 length: 15 residues. CDR3 DNA sequence: TGTGCCAGCAGGCAACAGGGGGCTTGGACCGGGGAGCTGTTTTTT. It is translated as CASRQQGAWTGELFF.

This clonotype was recorded a few times. The chain links TRBV3-1 to TRBJ2-1; tentatively, D is TRBD2 (6 bases). The CDR3 is 17 residues long. Germline V gene lookup returns CDR1 LGHDT and CDR2 YNNKEL (reference sequence). Trimming stripped 1 base from V and 6 bases from J, with 19 bases between. CDR3 in amino acids: CASSQGALATLSNEQFF. CDR3 bases: TGTGCCAGCAGCCAAGGGGCCCTAGCGACCCTTTCCAATGAGCAGTTCTTC.

The J gene is TRBJ2-1, the V gene TRBV11-1, with D unclear. V lost 6 bases, J lost 5 bases, and 17 bases lay in between. The CDR3 is 15 residues long. Germline CDR1 SGHAT, CDR2 FQDESV (reference sequence). CDR3 nucleotide sequence: TGTGCCAGCAGTCGCGGTTTTCGCCTAAACAATGAGCAGTTCTTC. Amino acids: CASSRGFRLNNEQFF.

V gene TRBV6-2 or TRBV6-3 combines with J gene TRBJ2-7; weak D call: TRBD1 (5 bases). This CDR3 contains 15 residues. Germline lookup yields CDR1 MNHEY and CDR2 SVGEGT. Trimming shortened V by 5 bases and J by 2 bases, and 16 bases separated the two germline ends. Here the CDR3 reads CASSGYRLSPYEQYF. CDR3 bases: TGTGCCAGCAGTGGGTACAGGCTATCCCCCTACGAGCAGTACTTC.

This clonotype was observed many times. The chain joins TRBV20-1 to TRBJ2-7; 12 nucleotides align to TRBD2. V shed 6 bases and J 5 bases; nucleotides not matched to a gene: 5. CDR1 and CDR2 from the germline V gene are DFQATT and SNEGSKA (reference sequence). This CDR3 is built from 13 residues. This CDR3 reads CSAWTSGKDEQYF. CDR3 nucleotide sequence: TGCAGTGCCTGGACTAGCGGGAAGGACGAGCAGTACTTC.

There are a few counts of this clonotype. This rearrangement joins TRBV3-1 to TRBJ2-7; D perhaps matches TRBD2 (5 bases). Germline CDR1 LGHDT, CDR2 YNNKEL (reference sequence). The CDR3 loop spans 14 amino acids. V was shortened by 4 bases and J by 7 bases, with 17 bases between the two germline ends. In nucleotides, the CDR3 is TGTGCCAGCAGCCTCGACTTGACCCGGGGTGAGCAGTACTTC. This gives the protein CASSLDLTRGEQYF.

This clonotype was observed a handful of times. V and J are TRBV20-1 and TRBJ2-5; 8 bases fit TRBD1. With V trimmed by 7 bases and J by 2 bases, 12 bases remained unmatched. CDR1 DFQATT and CDR2 SNEGSKA come from the germline V gene (reference sequence). This CDR3 is 15 amino acids long. The CDR3 region is CSVVPVRGRQETQYF. CDR3 DNA: TGCAGTGTGGTTCCCGTCAGGGGGCGGCAAGAGACCCAGTACTTC.

This chain joins TRBV29-1 and TRBJ2-1; a possible D gene is TRBD1 (6 bases). Trimming left V 6 bases short and J 4 bases short, with 16 bases between. CDR1 and CDR2 (germline): SQVTM, ANQGSEA. The CDR3 has 14 residues. CDR3 sequence (DNA): TGCAGCGTCCACCACCCCGACAGGTACAATGAGCAGTTCTTC. Amino acids: CSVHHPDRYNEQFF.

The V gene is TRBV7-3, the J gene TRBJ2-2, with no clear D. V was pared by 4 bases and J by 6 bases, with 9 bases between. The CDR3 runs to 13 residues. The germline CDR1 and CDR2 sequences are SGHTA and FQGTGA. The CDR3 loop is CASSSLASGELFF. The CDR3 DNA reads TGTGCCAGCAGCTCCTTAGCTTCCGGGGAGCTGTTTTTT.

Ten or more counts support this clonotype. The CDR3 region has the DNA TGCGCCAGCGGCGGAACGTACACCGGGGAGCTGTTTTTT. It encodes CASGGTYTGELFF. The genes are TRBV5-1 and TRBJ2-2; D is undetermined. Germline CDR1 and CDR2: SGHRS and YFSETQ. CDR3 length: 13 residues. Trimming pared 7 bases from V and 3 bases from J, leaving 10 bases between.

This clonotype was detected ten times or more. The chain recombines TRBV10-3 with TRBJ2-1; TRBD1 agrees at 9 bases. The trim removed 6 bases at V and 6 bases at J, leaving 15 bases unmatched. Germline V lookup: CDR1 ENHRY, CDR2 SYGVKD. The CDR3 runs 17 residues. The CDR3 nucleotides are TGTGCCATCAGCCCGTATCGGACGGGACAGGGAGTCAATGAGCAGTTCTTC. Translating gives CAISPYRTGQGVNEQFF.

J is TRBJ2-3 and V is TRBV5-1, with TRBD1 matching 7 bases. This CDR3 comprises 16 residues. Germline V gene sequence: CDR1 SGHRS, CDR2 YFSETQ. The J segment lost 2 bases and the V segment lost 4 bases, leaving 10 bases of the junction unmatched. The CDR3 spells CASSPRDSPYTDTQYF. The CDR3 bases are TGCGCCAGCAGCCCAAGGGACAGCCCGTACACAGATACGCAGTATTTT.

This clonotype was picked up many times. This chain uses TRBV7-9 with TRBJ2-2; unclear D gene. This CDR3 region has 13 residues. Germline loops: CDR1 SEHNR, CDR2 FQNEAQ (reference sequence). Trimming stripped 5 bases from V and 4 bases from J, with 8 bases between. The CDR3 DNA sequence: TGTGCCAGCAGCCCAAGTGCCACCGGGGAGCTGTTTTTT. This sequence encodes CASSPSATGELFF.

The chain employs TRBV5-4 and TRBJ1-1; D is perhaps TRBD1 (5 bases). This CDR3 comprises 16 residues. Trimming removed 0 bases at V and 1 base at J, with 13 bases between. Germline CDR1 SGHNT, CDR2 YYREEE (reference sequence). CDR3 DNA: TGTGCCAGCAGCTTGGGGGGGGACGGAGAGAACACTGAAGCTTTCTTT. Translated: CASSLGGDGENTEAFF.

The J gene is TRBJ2-7, the V gene TRBV28; D possibly corresponds to TRBD1 (6 bases). CDR1 and CDR2 (germline): MDHEN, SYDVKM. V was clipped by 5 bases and J by 4 bases, with 15 bases between them. This CDR3 is 14 amino acids long. CDR3 residues: CASSGPNQGYEQYF. The CDR3 DNA reads TGTGCCAGCAGTGGACCCAATCAGGGGTACGAGCAGTACTTC.

There are a few counts of this clonotype. The chain employs TRBV5-1 and TRBJ2-3; TRBD2 agrees at 8 bases. The CDR3 is 17 amino acids. Per germline, CDR1 SGHRS and CDR2 YFSETQ. Trimming took 5 bases from V and 6 from J; bases not matched to a gene: 17. The CDR3 DNA follows: TGCGCCAGCAGACCCGGCCTGGGACTAGAGGCCGTGGATACGCAGTATTTT. Its protein is CASRPGLGLEAVDTQYF.

V is TRBV12-3 or TRBV12-4 and J is TRBJ1-1, with D possibly matching TRBD1 (5 bases). V was pared by 5 bases and J by 5 bases, with 12 bases between. The CDR3 is 13 amino acids. CDR3 coding DNA: TGTGCCAGCAGTCCAATGGGGGTGACTGAAGCTTTCTTT. Its translation: CASSPMGVTEAFF.

This clonotype was detected only a few times. This sequence joins TRBV2 and TRBJ2-1; 10 bases map to TRBD2. The junction had 12 bases not matched to a gene; V was cut back by 4 bases and J by 0 bases. Germline loops: CDR1 SNHLY, CDR2 FYNNEI. This CDR3 comprises 19 residues. The DNA of the CDR3 is TGTGCCAGCAGTGGTCGGGCTAGCGGGAGCGCGAGCTCCTACAATGAGCAGTTCTTC. Translation: CASSGRASGSASSYNEQFF. The variable domain in full, completed from reference TRBV2 and TRBJ2-1, reads EPEVTQTPSHQVTQMGQEVILRCVPISNHLYFYWYRQILGQKVEFLVSFYNNEISEKSEIFDDQFSVERPDGSNFTLKIRSTKLEDSAMYFCASSGRASGSASSYNEQFFGPGTRLTVL.